This T cell receptor beta chain was recorded in a study of CD8 T cells in ankylosing spondylitis. General observations from the study: Characteristic of ankylosing spondylitis blood, it appeared, was a TCR beta motif comprising roughly eight highly homologous variants.

A quantitative 5'-RACE method, one with molecular barcodes, was used to make TCR beta libraries. TCRdb itself ran the 5' RACE reads through MiXCR, one entry per CDR3 protein. The sample includes more than 250,000 distinct CDR3 sequences, roughly 11% seen only once; the top ten take about 10%. V lost 5 bases, J lost 6 bases, and 14 bases lay in between. CDR3 length: 13 residues. In its sample, this clonotype was seen many times. The antigen remains unidentified. Sequenced: blood, either unsorted or a sorted T cell fraction (not recorded which). This sequence joins TRBV12-3 or TRBV12-4 and TRBJ2-7; a possible D gene is TRBD1 (6 bases). The sequence came from a female donor with ankylosing spondylitis or in good health (not recorded which). The CDR3 region is CASSLNRVGEQYF. The CDR3 DNA follows: TGTGCCAGCAGTCTGAACAGGGTAGGCGAGCAGTACTTC.